This entry describes one TCR beta chain. This entry comes from a study of blood T cell repertoires in COVID-19. The CDR3 runs 14 residues. CDR1 and CDR2 (germline): SGHAT, FQDESV (reference sequence). The V and J ends lost 5 bases and 3 bases respectively, with 13 bases between them. Those enrolled, adults aged roughly 18 to 89 years, came from about two dozen US areas. Clinical histories supplied by participants themselves formed the basis of cohort assignment. Data came from immunoSEQ multiplex PCR; TCRdb stores just in-frame clones and leaves some out. This table holds about 300,000 clones, less than 85% found once.

The clonotype originates from a woman in her twenties or thirties who had been exposed to COVID-19. Sequenced input: PBMCs or T cells enriched from blood (not recorded which). The V gene is TRBV11-1, the J gene TRBJ1-1; no definite D call. CDR3 loop: CASSPLRGDTEAFF. The CDR3 region has the DNA TGTGCCAGCAGCCCCCTTCGGGGAGACACTGAAGCTTTCTTT.